The rows below give T cell receptor beta chains drawn from one sample of a study of CD8+CD57+ T cells in acquired aplastic anemia. From the reads, TCRdb called clonotypes with MiXCR, one entry per CDR3 protein. The sample consists of 160,000 or so distinct CDR3 sequences, around 75% of them appearing once. Sequenced: sorted CD4+, CD8+, or CD8+CD57+ T cells (not recorded which) from PBMCs. These receptor sequences come from a human donor with aplastic anemia. Both conserved end residues are part of each CDR3. Each record gives: V gene, clone size, J gene, CDR3 length, D gene, CDR3 protein, CDR3 DNA. A D gene is named only where the DNA matches it firmly. Clone size is given for some rows only: seen once, a few or many times, or a class if the clone is expanded.

v_call: TRBV19
clone_size: -
j_call: TRBJ1-4
cdr3_length: 17
d_call: -
cdr3_aa: CASSIQPPRDAVGKLFF
cdr3_nt: TGTGCCAGTAGTATACAACCGCCACGGGACGCGGTAGGGAAACTGTTTTTT

v_call: TRBV6-1
clone_size: -
j_call: TRBJ1-4
cdr3_length: 17
d_call: TRBD1
cdr3_aa: CASSEDITGVANEKLFF
cdr3_nt: TGTGCCAGCAGTGAAGATATTACAGGGGTGGCTAATGAAAAACTGTTTTTT

v_call: TRBV9
clone_size: many
j_call: TRBJ2-2
cdr3_length: 16
d_call: TRBD1
cdr3_aa: CASSVGQGANTGELFF
cdr3_nt: TGTGCCAGCAGCGTGGGACAGGGCGCGAACACCGGGGAGCTGTTTTTT

v_call: TRBV11-1
clone_size: -
j_call: TRBJ1-2
cdr3_length: 14
d_call: -
cdr3_aa: CASSPAGWSDGYTF
cdr3_nt: TGTGCCAGCAGCCCAGCGGGTTGGAGTGATGGCTACACCTTC

v_call: TRBV7-9
clone_size: -
j_call: TRBJ2-1
cdr3_length: 13
d_call: -
cdr3_aa: CASSLATGSEQFF
cdr3_nt: TGTGCCAGCAGCTTAGCGACAGGTAGCGAGCAGTTCTTC

v_call: TRBV5-1
clone_size: -
j_call: TRBJ2-7
cdr3_length: 15
d_call: -
cdr3_aa: CASSLVDGISYEQYF
cdr3_nt: TGCGCCAGCAGCTTGGTGGACGGGATCTCCTACGAGCAGTACTTC

v_call: TRBV19
clone_size: -
j_call: TRBJ1-1
cdr3_length: 12
d_call: -
cdr3_aa: CASRMAQGSAFF
cdr3_nt: TGTGCCAGTCGGATGGCCCAGGGTTCGGCTTTCTTT

v_call: TRBV10-1
clone_size: once
j_call: TRBJ2-7
cdr3_length: 14
d_call: TRBD2
cdr3_aa: CASSHTGTSAEQYF
cdr3_nt: TGCGCCAGCAGTCATACCGGGACTAGCGCCGAGCAGTACTTC

v_call: TRBV24-1
clone_size: few
j_call: TRBJ2-7
cdr3_length: 15
d_call: TRBD1
cdr3_aa: CATSDTGTGIHEQYF
cdr3_nt: TGTGCCACCAGTGACACCGGGACAGGGATCCACGAGCAGTACTTC

v_call: TRBV6-2/TRBV6-3
clone_size: -
j_call: TRBJ1-2
cdr3_length: 14
d_call: TRBD1
cdr3_aa: CASRKVTGDYGYTF
cdr3_nt: TGTGCCAGCAGGAAAGTGACAGGGGACTATGGCTACACCTTC

v_call: TRBV7-9
clone_size: -
j_call: TRBJ2-1
cdr3_length: 13
d_call: TRBD2
cdr3_aa: CASSVEGLGEQFF
cdr3_nt: TGTGCCAGCAGCGTCGAGGGACTAGGGGAGCAGTTCTTC

v_call: TRBV10-3
clone_size: once
j_call: TRBJ1-3
cdr3_length: 12
d_call: TRBD1
cdr3_aa: CAIPGQGDTIYF
cdr3_nt: TGTGCCATCCCGGGACAGGGGGACACCATATATTTT

v_call: TRBV7-9
clone_size: -
j_call: TRBJ2-7
cdr3_length: 13
d_call: -
cdr3_aa: CASSPTSKHEQYF
cdr3_nt: TGTGCCAGCAGCCCCACTAGCAAACACGAGCAGTACTTC